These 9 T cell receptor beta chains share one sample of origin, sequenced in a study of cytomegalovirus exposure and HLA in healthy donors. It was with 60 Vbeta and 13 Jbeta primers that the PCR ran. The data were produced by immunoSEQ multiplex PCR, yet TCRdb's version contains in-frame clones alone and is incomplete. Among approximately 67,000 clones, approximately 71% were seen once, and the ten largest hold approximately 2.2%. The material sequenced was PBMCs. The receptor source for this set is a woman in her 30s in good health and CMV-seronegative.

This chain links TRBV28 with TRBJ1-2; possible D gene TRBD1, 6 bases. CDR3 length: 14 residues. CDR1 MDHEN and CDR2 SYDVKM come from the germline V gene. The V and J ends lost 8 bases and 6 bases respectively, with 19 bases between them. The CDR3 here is CASQKRGGQDGYTF. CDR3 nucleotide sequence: TGTGCCAGCCAGAAGCGGGGGGGGCAAGATGGCTACACCTTC.

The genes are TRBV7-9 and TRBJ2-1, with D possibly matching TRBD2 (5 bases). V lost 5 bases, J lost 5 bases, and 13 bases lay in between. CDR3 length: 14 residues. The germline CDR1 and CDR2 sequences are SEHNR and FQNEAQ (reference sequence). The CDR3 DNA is TGTGCCAGCAGCCCGACGAGGGCCCACAATGAGCAGTTCTTC. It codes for CASSPTRAHNEQFF. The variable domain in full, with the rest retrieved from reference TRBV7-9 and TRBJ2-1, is DTGVSQNPRHKITKRGQNVTFRCDPISEHNRLYWYRQTLGQGPEFLTYFQNEAQLEKSRLLSDRFSAERPKGSFSTLEIQRTEQGDSAMYLCASSPTRAHNEQFFGPGTRLTVL.

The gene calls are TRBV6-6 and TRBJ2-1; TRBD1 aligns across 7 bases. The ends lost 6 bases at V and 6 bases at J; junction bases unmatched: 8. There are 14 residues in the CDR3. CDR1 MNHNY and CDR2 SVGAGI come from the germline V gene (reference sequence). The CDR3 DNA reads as TGTGCCAGCAGAAGACAGGGTTGGGGCAATGAGCAGTTCTTC. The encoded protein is CASRRQGWGNEQFF.

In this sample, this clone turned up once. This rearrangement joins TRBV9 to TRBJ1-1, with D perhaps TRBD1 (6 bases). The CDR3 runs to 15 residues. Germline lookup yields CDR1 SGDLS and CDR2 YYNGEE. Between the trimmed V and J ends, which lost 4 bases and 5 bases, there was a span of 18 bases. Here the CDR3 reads CASSPLQGMGTEAFF. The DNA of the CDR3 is TGTGCCAGCAGCCCGCTTCAGGGGATGGGGACTGAAGCTTTCTTT.

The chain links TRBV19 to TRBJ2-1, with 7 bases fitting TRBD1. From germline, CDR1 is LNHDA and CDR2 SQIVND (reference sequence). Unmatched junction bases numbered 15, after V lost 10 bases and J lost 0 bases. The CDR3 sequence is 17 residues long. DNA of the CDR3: TGTGCCAACCGGCCCAACAAACAGGGGAGCTCCTACAATGAGCAGTTCTTC. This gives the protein CANRPNKQGSSYNEQFF.

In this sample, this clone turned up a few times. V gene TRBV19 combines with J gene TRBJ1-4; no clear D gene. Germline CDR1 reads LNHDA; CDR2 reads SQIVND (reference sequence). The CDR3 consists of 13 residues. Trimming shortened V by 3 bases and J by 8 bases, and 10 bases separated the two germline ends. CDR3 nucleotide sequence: TGTGCCAGTAGTATGGCCCCCTTCGAAAAACTGTTTTTT. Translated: CASSMAPFEKLFF.

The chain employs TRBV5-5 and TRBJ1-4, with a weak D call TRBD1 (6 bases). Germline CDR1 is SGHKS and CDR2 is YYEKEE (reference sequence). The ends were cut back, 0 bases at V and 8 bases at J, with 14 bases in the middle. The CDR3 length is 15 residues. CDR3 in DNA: TGTGCCAGCAGCTTGGGAGAGGGGACATTGGAAAAACTGTTTTTT. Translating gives CASSLGEGTLEKLFF.

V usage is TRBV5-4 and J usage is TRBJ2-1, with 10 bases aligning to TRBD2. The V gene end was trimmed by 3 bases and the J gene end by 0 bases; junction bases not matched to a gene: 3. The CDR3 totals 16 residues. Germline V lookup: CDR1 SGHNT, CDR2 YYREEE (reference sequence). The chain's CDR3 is CASSSAGGSSYNEQFF. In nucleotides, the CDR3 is TGTGCCAGCAGCTCAGCGGGGGGGAGCTCCTACAATGAGCAGTTCTTC.

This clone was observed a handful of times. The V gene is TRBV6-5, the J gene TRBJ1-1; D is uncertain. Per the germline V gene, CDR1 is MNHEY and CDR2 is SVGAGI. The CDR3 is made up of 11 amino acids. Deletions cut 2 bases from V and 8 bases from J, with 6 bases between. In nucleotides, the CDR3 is TGTGCCAGCAGTTACGGCCCGGAAGCTTTCTTT. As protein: CASSYGPEAFF.